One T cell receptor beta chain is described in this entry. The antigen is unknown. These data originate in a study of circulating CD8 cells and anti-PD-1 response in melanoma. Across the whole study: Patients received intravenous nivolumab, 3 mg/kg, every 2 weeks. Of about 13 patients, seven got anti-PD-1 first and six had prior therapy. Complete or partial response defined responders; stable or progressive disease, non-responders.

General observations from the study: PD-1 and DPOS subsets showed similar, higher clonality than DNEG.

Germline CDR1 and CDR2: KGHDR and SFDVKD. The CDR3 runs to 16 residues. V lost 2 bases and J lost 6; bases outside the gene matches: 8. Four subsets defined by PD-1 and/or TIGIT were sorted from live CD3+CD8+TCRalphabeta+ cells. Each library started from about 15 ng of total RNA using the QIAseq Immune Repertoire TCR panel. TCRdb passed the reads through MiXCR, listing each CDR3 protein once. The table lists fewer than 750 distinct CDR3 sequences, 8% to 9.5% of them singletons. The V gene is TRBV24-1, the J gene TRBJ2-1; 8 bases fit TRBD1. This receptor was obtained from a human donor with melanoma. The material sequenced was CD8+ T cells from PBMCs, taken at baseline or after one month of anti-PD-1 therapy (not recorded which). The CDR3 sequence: CATSDSGTGEINEQFF. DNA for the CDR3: TGTGCCACCAGTGATTCCGGGACAGGAGAAATCAATGAGCAGTTCTTC.